This T cell receptor beta chain was captured by sequencing in a study of blood T cell repertoires in COVID-19. As for the study in general: Donors in the United States, Italy and Spain gave samples during acute or convalescent COVID-19. Nucleic acid was either cDNA or gDNA, and it came from T cells, B-cell-depleted T cells, or PBMCs.

Authors' processing steps: It was from reference gene primer amplification that nucleated cell counts were estimated. Sequencing used immunoSEQ multiplex PCR; TCRdb keeps in-frame clones, though not all of them. V and J calls and clone size are those listed in that table; D and trimming were worked out from the DNA. The table shows over 65,000 clones, with about 90% occurring only once. The germline V gene has CDR1 MRHNA and CDR2 SNTAGT. There are 13 residues in the CDR3. The V end was cut by 4 bases, the J end by 5 bases, with 11 bases between. The clonotype comes from a human donor in a cohort sampled during active COVID-19. Sequenced sample: peripheral blood. J is TRBJ2-5 and V is TRBV6-4, with D maybe TRBD2 (5 bases). CDR3 DNA: TGTGCCAGCAGTGCACTACCGGGGGAGACCCAGTACTTC. This encodes CASSALPGETQYF.